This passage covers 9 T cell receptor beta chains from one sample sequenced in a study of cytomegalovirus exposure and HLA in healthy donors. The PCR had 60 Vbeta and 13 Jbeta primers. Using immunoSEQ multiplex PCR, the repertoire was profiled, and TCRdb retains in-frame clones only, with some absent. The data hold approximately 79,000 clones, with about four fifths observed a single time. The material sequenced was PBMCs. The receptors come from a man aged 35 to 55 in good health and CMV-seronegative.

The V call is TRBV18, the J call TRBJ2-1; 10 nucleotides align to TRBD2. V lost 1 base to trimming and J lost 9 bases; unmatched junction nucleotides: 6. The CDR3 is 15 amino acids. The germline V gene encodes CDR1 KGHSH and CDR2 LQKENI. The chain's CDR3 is CASSPREREGLEQFF. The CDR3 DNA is TGTGCCAGCTCACCACGCGAGCGGGAGGGACTTGAGCAGTTCTTC.

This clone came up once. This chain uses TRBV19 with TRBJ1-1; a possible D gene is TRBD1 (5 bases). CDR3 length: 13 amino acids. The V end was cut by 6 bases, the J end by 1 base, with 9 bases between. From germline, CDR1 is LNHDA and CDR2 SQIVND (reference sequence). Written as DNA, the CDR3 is TGTGCCAGTAGGACTCAGGGGAACACTGAAGCTTTCTTT. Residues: CASRTQGNTEAFF.

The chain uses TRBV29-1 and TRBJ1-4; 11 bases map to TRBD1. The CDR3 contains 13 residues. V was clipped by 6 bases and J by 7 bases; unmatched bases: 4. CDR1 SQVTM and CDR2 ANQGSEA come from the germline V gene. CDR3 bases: TGCAGCGTGGACAGGGGGCAGGGTGAAAAACTGTTTTTT. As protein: CSVDRGQGEKLFF.

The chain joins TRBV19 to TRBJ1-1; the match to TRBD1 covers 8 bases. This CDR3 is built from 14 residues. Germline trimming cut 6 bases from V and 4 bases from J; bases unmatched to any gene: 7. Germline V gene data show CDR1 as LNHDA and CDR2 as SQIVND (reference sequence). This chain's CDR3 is CASRKDREGTEAFF. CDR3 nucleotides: TGTGCCAGTAGAAAGGACAGGGAGGGCACTGAAGCTTTCTTT.

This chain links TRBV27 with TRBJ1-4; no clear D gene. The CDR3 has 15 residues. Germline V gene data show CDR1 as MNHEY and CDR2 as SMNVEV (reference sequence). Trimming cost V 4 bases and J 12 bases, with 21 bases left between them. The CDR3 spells CASSSLVGGKGELFF. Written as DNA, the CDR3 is TGTGCCAGCAGTTCACTGGTCGGCGGAAAGGGAGAACTGTTTTTT.

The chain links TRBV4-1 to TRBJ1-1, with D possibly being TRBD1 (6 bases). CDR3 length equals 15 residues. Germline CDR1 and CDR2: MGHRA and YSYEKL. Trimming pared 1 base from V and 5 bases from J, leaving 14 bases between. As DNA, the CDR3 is TGCGCCAGCAGCCAAGGGTCGCAGGGGAGAACTGAAGCTTTCTTT. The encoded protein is CASSQGSQGRTEAFF.

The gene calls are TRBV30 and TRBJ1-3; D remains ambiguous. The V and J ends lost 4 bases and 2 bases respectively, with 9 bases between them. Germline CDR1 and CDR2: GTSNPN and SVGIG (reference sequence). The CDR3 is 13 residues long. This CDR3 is CAWIQVPGNTIYF. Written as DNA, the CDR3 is TGTGCCTGGATCCAGGTACCTGGAAACACCATATATTTT.

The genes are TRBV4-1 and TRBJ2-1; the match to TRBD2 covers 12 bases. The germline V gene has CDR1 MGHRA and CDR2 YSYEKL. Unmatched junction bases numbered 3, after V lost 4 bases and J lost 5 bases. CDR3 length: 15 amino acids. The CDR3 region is CASSLTSGRNNEQFF. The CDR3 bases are TGCGCCAGCAGCCTAACTAGCGGGAGGAACAATGAGCAGTTCTTC.

CDR3 in amino acids: CATQAGGRYQPQHF. In DNA form, the CDR3 reads TGTGCCACGCAAGCGGGGGGGAGATATCAGCCCCAGCATTTT. The V gene is TRBV19, the J gene TRBJ1-5, with D tentatively TRBD1 (5 bases). Germline V gene lookup returns CDR1 LNHDA and CDR2 SQIVND (reference sequence). The CDR3 has 14 amino acids. Trimming removed 10 bases at V and 5 bases at J, with 18 bases between. Using reference TRBV19 and TRBJ1-5 for the parts outside the CDR3, the full variable domain is DGGITQSPKYLFRKEGQNVTLSCEQNLNHDAMYWYRQDPGQGLRLIYYSQIVNDFQKGDIAEGYSVSREKKESFPLTVTSAQKNPTAFYLCATQAGGRYQPQHFGDGTRLSIL.